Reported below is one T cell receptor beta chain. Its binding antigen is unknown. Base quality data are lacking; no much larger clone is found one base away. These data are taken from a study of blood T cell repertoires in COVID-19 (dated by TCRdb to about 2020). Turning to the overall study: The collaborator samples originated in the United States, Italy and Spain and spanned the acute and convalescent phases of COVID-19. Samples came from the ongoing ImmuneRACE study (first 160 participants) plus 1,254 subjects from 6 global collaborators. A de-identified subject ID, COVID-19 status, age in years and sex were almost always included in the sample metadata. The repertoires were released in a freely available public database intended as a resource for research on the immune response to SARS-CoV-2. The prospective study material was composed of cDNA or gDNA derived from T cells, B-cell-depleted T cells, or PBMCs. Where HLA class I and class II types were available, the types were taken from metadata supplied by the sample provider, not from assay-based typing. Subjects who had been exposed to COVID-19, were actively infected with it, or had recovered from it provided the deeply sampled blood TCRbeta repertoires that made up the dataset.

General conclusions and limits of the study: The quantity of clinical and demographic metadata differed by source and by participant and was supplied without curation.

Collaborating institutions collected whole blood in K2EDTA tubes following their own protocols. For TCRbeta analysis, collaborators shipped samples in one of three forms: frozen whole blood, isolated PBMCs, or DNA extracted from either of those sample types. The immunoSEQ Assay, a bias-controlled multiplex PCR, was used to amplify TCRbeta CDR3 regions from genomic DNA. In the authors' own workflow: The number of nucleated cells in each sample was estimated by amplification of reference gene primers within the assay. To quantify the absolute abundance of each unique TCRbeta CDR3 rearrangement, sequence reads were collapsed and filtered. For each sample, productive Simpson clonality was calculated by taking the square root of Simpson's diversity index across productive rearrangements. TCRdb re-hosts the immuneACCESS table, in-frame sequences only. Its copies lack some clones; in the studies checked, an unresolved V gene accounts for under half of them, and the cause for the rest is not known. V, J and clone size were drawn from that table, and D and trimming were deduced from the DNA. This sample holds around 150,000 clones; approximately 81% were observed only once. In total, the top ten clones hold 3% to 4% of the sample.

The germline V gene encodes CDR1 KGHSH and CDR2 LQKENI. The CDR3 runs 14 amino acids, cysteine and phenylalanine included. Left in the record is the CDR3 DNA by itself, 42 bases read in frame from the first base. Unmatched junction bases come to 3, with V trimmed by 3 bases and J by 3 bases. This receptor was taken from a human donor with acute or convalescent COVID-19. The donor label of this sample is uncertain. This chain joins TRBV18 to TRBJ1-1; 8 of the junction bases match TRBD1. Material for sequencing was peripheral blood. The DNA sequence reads TGTGCCAGCTCACCCTTGGGACAGGACACTGAAGCTTTCTTT. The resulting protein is CASSPLGQDTEAFF.